This T cell receptor (beta chain) is from a study of control samples from healthy donors and cancer patients. Looked up from germline, CDR1 is SGHTA and CDR2 is FQGNSA. The CDR3 length is 15 residues. Trimming left V 3 bases short and J 1 base short, with 12 bases between. Clones were read by immunoSEQ multiplex PCR, and TCRdb kept only the in-frame ones, dropping some. The sample lists some 120,000 clones; about nine tenths were seen once. This clone appeared once. The V call is TRBV7-2, the J call TRBJ1-1; D possibly corresponds to TRBD1 (6 bases). The origin of this receptor is a man aged 40-55 years in good health. The sequenced material came from blood. For the CDR3, the DNA is TGTGCCAGCAGCTTCGTCCCGACAGGGAACACTGAAGCTTTCTTT. It yields the protein CASSFVPTGNTEAFF.